This TCR beta chain was captured by sequencing in a study of cytomegalovirus exposure and HLA in healthy donors. Overall study findings and caveats: Likely technical artifact: a cluster of highly shared sequence variants. The classifier was said to identify cytomegalovirus status with high specificity and sensitivity. Donors were assumed by presence/absence analyses to have roughly uniform sequencing depth.

Germline V gene data show CDR1 as KGHSH and CDR2 as LQKENI. The CDR3 spans 14 residues. With V trimmed by 3 bases and J by 5 bases, 4 bases remained unmatched. Details on this clone: Its target is not known.

Primers for the PCR totalled 60 Vbeta and 13 Jbeta. The repertoire was sequenced with immunoSEQ multiplex PCR; TCRdb's copy has only in-frame clones and lacks some. The data show more than 150,000 clones, 65% to 85% seen once. Nominally healthy donors were sampled, though unrecorded immune exposures were likely. The sample taken for sequencing was PBMCs. This sequence joins TRBV18 and TRBJ1-1; the match to TRBD1 covers 9 bases. The TCR originated in a man aged 45-60 years in good health and CMV-seropositive. CDR3 coding DNA: TGTGCCAGCTCACCGACAGGGGGGAAAACTGAAGCTTTCTTT. Translation: CASSPTGGKTEAFF.